One sample yielded the 8 T cell receptor beta chains listed below, sequenced in a study of blood T cells in healthy people across ages. For the second PCR, which ran for roughly 6 to 12 cycles, a sample-barcoded 5' primer and a J-beta primer mix were used. TCRdb re-called the 5' RACE reads through MiXCR, storing one row per CDR3 protein. The table lists 650,000 to 1,000,000 distinct CDR3 sequences, about 36% of them singletons. The sample consisted of blood. These receptors were taken from a man aged 18 to 29 in good health.

This clonotype was seen only a few times. The V and J genes are TRBV9 and TRBJ2-3; a weak D match, TRBD2 (6 bases). Germline V CDR1 and CDR2: SGDLS, YYNGEE. CDR3 length: 14 residues. The V end lost 0 bases, the J end lost 6 bases, and 11 bases lay between the germline ends. The CDR3 spells CASSVGLGVDTQYF. CDR3 in DNA: TGTGCCAGCAGCGTAGGACTAGGGGTCGATACGCAGTATTTT.

This chain uses TRBV7-2 with TRBJ2-5, with unresolved D. The CDR3 extends over 11 amino acids. Per the germline V gene, CDR1 is SGHTA and CDR2 is FQGNSA. Trimming shortened V by 6 bases and J by 11 bases, and 13 bases separated the two germline ends. The CDR3 region is CASSPKVEQYF. CDR3 in DNA: TGTGCCAGCAGTCCTAAAGTTGAGCAGTACTTC.

This clonotype was detected a few times. This sequence joins TRBV6-1 and TRBJ2-4; D gene uncertain. V dropped 6 bases and J dropped 0 bases, with 9 bases sitting between them. Germline CDR1 is MNHNS and CDR2 is SASEGT. The CDR3 runs 14 residues. CDR3 nucleotide sequence: TGTGCCAGCAGCCTCTCGCAAGCCAAAAACATTCAGTACTTC. Protein: CASSLSQAKNIQYF.

For this clonotype: It is unclear where the CDR3 begins or ends on the DNA, so no DNA is shown, and the CDR3 is as TCRdb lists it. The J gene is TRBJ1-2, the V gene TRBV20-1. The CDR3 is made up of 12 amino acids, end residues included. In germline, CDR1 is DFQATT, CDR2 SNEGSKA (reference sequence). The CDR3 loop reads CGPSVSNYGCTF.

The chain joins TRBV16 to TRBJ1-4; 7 bases map to TRBD1. Germline V gene sequence: CDR1 KGHSY, CDR2 FQNENV. The CDR3 contains 17 residues. V shed 4 bases and J 8 bases; nucleotides not matched to a gene: 16. The CDR3 bases are TGTGCCAGCAGCCTTCGAACCCCCGGGACAGAAGGAGAAAAACTGTTTTTT. Amino acids: CASSLRTPGTEGEKLFF.

The chain uses TRBV13 and TRBJ1-2, with TRBD1 as a possible D gene (5 bases). The germline gives CDR1 PRHDT, CDR2 FYEKMQ (reference sequence). V lost 5 bases, J lost 4 bases, and 14 bases lay in between. This CDR3 is built from 14 residues. CDR3 protein: CASSGDPGGYGYTF. DNA of the CDR3: TGTGCCAGCAGCGGGGACCCTGGGGGCTATGGCTACACCTTC.

V is TRBV5-5 and J is TRBJ2-2; TRBD2 might be the D (6 bases). Germline CDR1 and CDR2: SGHKS and YYEKEE (reference sequence). The CDR3 has 17 residues. The V end was cut by 4 bases, the J end by 4 bases, with 20 bases between. In DNA, the CDR3 is TGTGCCAGCAGCCGTTCCCAACCGGGGGTTGGCACCGGGGAGCTGTTTTTT. This codes for CASSRSQPGVGTGELFF.

Worth noting for this clonotype: Possible read error: a much larger clone is one base away. The chain joins TRBV4-1 to TRBJ1-4; D unresolved. The CDR3 has 15 amino acids. In germline, CDR1 is MGHRA, CDR2 YSYEKL. Written as DNA, the CDR3 is TGCGCCGGCAGCCAAGGACGGGCAACTAATGAAAAACTGTTTTTT. Amino acids: CAGSQGRATNEKLFF.